This is a list of T cell receptor beta chains from one sample in a study of neurological immune-mediated disorders. TCRdb recomputed calls from the 5' RACE reads with MiXCR, one row per CDR3 protein. The sample consists of tens of thousands of distinct CDR3 sequences, 10% of them appearing once. The sequencing sample was made of PBMCs. These receptors were taken from a man in his forties or fifties in good health. The CDR3 runs from the conserved cysteine through the conserved F or W. The D gene is left open where the match is weak. Clone sizes are given selectively: once, few, many, or a class where the clone is expanded.

V gene	clone size	J gene	D gene	CDR3 DNA	CDR3 protein
TRBV4-2	many	TRBJ2-1	TRBD2	TGTGCCAGCAGCCAAGAAGAAGCGGGGGGGGACTACAATGAGCAGTTCTTC	CASSQEEAGGDYNEQFF
TRBV3-1	many	TRBJ1-1	.	TGTGCCAGCAGCCAAGTGCCGGGGTTTGAAGCTTTCTTT	CASSQVPGFEAFF
TRBV2	many	TRBJ2-1	.	TGTGCCAGCAGTGGAAGCGCTAGTGAGCAGTTCTTC	CASSGSASEQFF
TRBV7-9	many	TRBJ2-7	TRBD1	TGTGCCAGCAGCCCACAGGGGGCCCTCGGAGAGCAGTACTTC	CASSPQGALGEQYF
TRBV7-3	many	TRBJ2-6	TRBD2	TGTGCCAGCAGCCGTAGCGGGAGAACTTCTGGGGCCAACGTCCTGACTTTC	CASSRSGRTSGANVLTF
TRBV20-1	many	TRBJ2-7	.	TGCAGTGCTGCCACGACTCTGCTGACCTACGAGCAGTACTTC	CSAATTLLTYEQYF
TRBV24-1	many	TRBJ2-7	.	TGTGCCACCAGTGATTCAGGAACAGGGAGGTCCTACGAGCAGTACTTC	CATSDSGTGRSYEQYF
TRBV7-9	many	TRBJ2-1	TRBD2	TGTGCCAGCAGTCTAGCGGGAGGGCCGAATGAGCAGTTCTTC	CASSLAGGPNEQFF
TRBV6-5	many	TRBJ2-2	TRBD2	TGTGCCAGCAGTCCACTAGCGGGGGGGCCAGGTTCCGGGGAGCTGTTTTTT	CASSPLAGGPGSGELFF
TRBV12-3/TRBV12-4	many	TRBJ1-5	.	TGTGCCAGCAGTTTTACTACAGGGACTCAGCCCCAGCATTTT	CASSFTTGTQPQHF
TRBV29-1	.	TRBJ2-3	.	TGCAGCGCGGGAGCAGTGGGTAGCGCAGATACGCAGTATTTT	CSAGAVGSADTQYF
TRBV5-6	many	TRBJ2-1	.	TGTGCCAGCAGCCCTCGCCCGGGACCTGGCCGGGATGAGCAGTTCTTC	CASSPRPGPGRDEQFF
TRBV20-1	many	TRBJ2-5	.	TGCAGTGCTAGAGGAGGGCTGGGAGAGACCCAGTACTTC	CSARGGLGETQYF
TRBV7-9	.	TRBJ2-1	.	TGTGCCAGCTCTAGGGGGAGCTCCTACAATGAGCAGTTCTTC	CASSRGSSYNEQFF
TRBV18	.	TRBJ1-2	TRBD1	TGTGCCAGCTCCCAGAGCGGGACAGGGTCTAATGGCTACACCTTC	CASSQSGTGSNGYTF
TRBV24-1	many	TRBJ2-3	.	TGTGCCACCAGTGATTCAGTTGGAGATACGCAGTATTTT	CATSDSVGDTQYF
TRBV21-1	.	TRBJ2-2	.	TGTGCCAGCAGCAAAGTAAAAGTTAACAGGGGAACCGGGGAGCTGTTTTTT	CASSKVKVNRGTGELFF
TRBV5-1	many	TRBJ1-1	.	TGCGCCAGCAGCCGCGACCCCCAAGGGGGGATCGTCGAAGCTTTCTTT	CASSRDPQGGIVEAFF
TRBV7-3	many	TRBJ2-1	.	TGTGCCAGCAGTATGGGGTCCTACAATGAGCAGTTCTTC	CASSMGSYNEQFF
TRBV5-1	many	TRBJ1-1	TRBD1	TGCGCCAGCAGCTCGACAGGGGGTACAATTGAAGCTTTCTTT	CASSSTGGTIEAFF
TRBV14	.	TRBJ2-3	.	TGTGCCAGCAGCCAACTACTTCGCACAGATACGCAGTATTTT	CASSQLLRTDTQYF
TRBV20-1	many	TRBJ1-1	TRBD1	TGCAGTGCTAGTTGGTATGGGCAGGGGGACACTGAAGCTTTCTTT	CSASWYGQGDTEAFF
TRBV5-1	many	TRBJ2-1	.	TGCGCCAGCAGCTTGGCCCTCCTAGCGCTTTCCTACAATGAGCAGTTCTTC	CASSLALLALSYNEQFF
TRBV5-5	many	TRBJ2-1	TRBD2	TGTGCCAGCAGAGCACTAGCGGGGGTAGGTGAGCAGTTCTTC	CASRALAGVGEQFF
TRBV20-1	many	TRBJ2-1	.	TGCAGTGCTAGAGATATGGGCGGTACCGTCTACAATGAGCAGTTCTTC	CSARDMGGTVYNEQFF
TRBV5-5	many	TRBJ2-7	TRBD1	TGTGCCAGCACCATGACAGGGGCCCCCTACGAGCAGTACTTC	CASTMTGAPYEQYF
TRBV28	many	TRBJ1-6	TRBD1	TGTGCCAGCAGCCGCACCGAGAGACAGGGGTATTCACCCCTCCACTTT	CASSRTERQGYSPLHF
TRBV5-6	.	TRBJ2-1	.	TGTGCCAGCAGCTTAAACTTCGAGCAGTTCTTC	CASSLNFEQFF
TRBV12-3/TRBV12-4	many	TRBJ2-1	TRBD1	TGTGCCAGCCGACCCTCGGGACAGTCCTATGAGTGGGGATACAATGAGCAGTTCTTC	CASRPSGQSYEWGYNEQFF
TRBV20-1	many	TRBJ2-2	.	TGCAGTGCTAGAAGCGGTCAGAACACCGGGGAGCTGTTTTTT	CSARSGQNTGELFF
TRBV25-1	many	TRBJ1-1	.	TGTGCAATTGCGTCGAACACTGAAGCTTTCTTT	CAIASNTEAFF
TRBV5-1	many	TRBJ2-3	.	TGCGCCAGCAGCTTGGGGACAGTCACAGATACGCAGTATTTT	CASSLGTVTDTQYF
TRBV7-9	many	TRBJ2-7	.	TGTGCCAGCAGCTCCCTCGAGGGGTTTCCTGCCTACGAGCAGTACTTC	CASSSLEGFPAYEQYF
TRBV5-1	many	TRBJ2-2	.	TGCGCCAGCAGCTTGCAAGGGGACACCGGGGAGCTGTTTTTT	CASSLQGDTGELFF
TRBV6-5	many	TRBJ1-4	.	TGTGCCAGCAGTCAATTCTCGGACACCGGGGATGAAAAACTGTTTTTT	CASSQFSDTGDEKLFF
TRBV6-1	few	TRBJ2-1	.	TGTGCCAGCAGAACGGGACGGTCCTACAATGAGCAGTTCTTC	CASRTGRSYNEQFF
TRBV5-6	many	TRBJ2-7	TRBD2	TGTGCCAGCAGCTTGAGCGGGATTGAGCAGTACTTC	CASSLSGIEQYF
TRBV5-1	many	TRBJ2-1	.	TGCGCCACGAGGTTTACGGGAAGCTCCTACAATGAGCAGTTCTTC	CATRFTGSSYNEQFF
TRBV6-5	many	TRBJ2-7	TRBD2	TGTGCCAGCAGTCTAGCGGGCTACGCCCAATCCTACGAGCAGTACTTC	CASSLAGYAQSYEQYF
TRBV20-1	few	TRBJ1-2	.	TGCAGTGCCCCCCGGGGGGCGGGTGGCTACACCTTC	CSAPRGAGGYTF
TRBV24-1	many	TRBJ2-1	.	TGTGCCACCAGGGATAGGTTGGGCGATGAGCAGTTCTTC	CATRDRLGDEQFF
TRBV19	many	TRBJ2-1	.	TGTGCCAGTATGAGTGGGGTGGGTGAGCAGTTCTTC	CASMSGVGEQFF
TRBV5-1	.	TRBJ2-7	TRBD2	TGCGTTAGCAGCCTGAAAACTAGCGGGGGCGAGCAGTACTTC	CVSSLKTSGGEQYF
TRBV5-1	many	TRBJ2-2	.	TGCGCCAGCAGCTTATTCAGGAGCCCCATGAACACCGGGGAGCTGTTTTTT	CASSLFRSPMNTGELFF
TRBV10-3	many	TRBJ1-1	.	TGTGCCATCAGTGAACGTACCGGGGACACTGAAGCTTTCTTT	CAISERTGDTEAFF
TRBV28	few	TRBJ2-3	.	TGTGCCAGCAGTTCCCCAGGGGGGGCTACGCAGTATTTT	CASSSPGGATQYF
TRBV5-1	many	TRBJ1-6	.	TGCGCCAGCAGCTGGACCTCCGGCAAAGGGTACTCACCCCTCCACTTT	CASSWTSGKGYSPLHF
TRBV25-1	many	TRBJ2-7	TRBD1	TGTGCCAGCGGGACAGGCTACGAGCAGTACTTC	CASGTGYEQYF